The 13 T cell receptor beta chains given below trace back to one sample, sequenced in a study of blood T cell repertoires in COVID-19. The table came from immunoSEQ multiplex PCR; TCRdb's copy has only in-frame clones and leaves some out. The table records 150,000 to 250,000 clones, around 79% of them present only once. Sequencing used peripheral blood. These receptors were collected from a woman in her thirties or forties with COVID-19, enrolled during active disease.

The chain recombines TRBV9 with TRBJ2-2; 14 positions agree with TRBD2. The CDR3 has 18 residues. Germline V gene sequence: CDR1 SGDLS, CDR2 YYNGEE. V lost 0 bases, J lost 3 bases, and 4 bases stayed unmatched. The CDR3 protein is CASSVGLAGGVYTGELFF. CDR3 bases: TGTGCCAGCAGCGTAGGACTAGCGGGAGGGGTGTACACCGGGGAGCTGTTTTTT.

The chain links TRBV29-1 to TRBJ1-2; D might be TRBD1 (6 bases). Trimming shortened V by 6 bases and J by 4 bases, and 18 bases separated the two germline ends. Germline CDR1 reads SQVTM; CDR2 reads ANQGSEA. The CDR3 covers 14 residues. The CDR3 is CSVAGRQDFYGYTF. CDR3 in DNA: TGCAGCGTAGCCGGTAGACAGGATTTCTATGGCTACACCTTC.

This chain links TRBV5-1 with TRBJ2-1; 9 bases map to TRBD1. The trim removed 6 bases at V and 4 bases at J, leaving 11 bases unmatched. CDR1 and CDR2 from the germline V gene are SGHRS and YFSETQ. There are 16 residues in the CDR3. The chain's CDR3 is CASNPGGTGIYNEQFF. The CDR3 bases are TGCGCCAGCAACCCCGGCGGGACAGGGATATACAATGAGCAGTTCTTC.

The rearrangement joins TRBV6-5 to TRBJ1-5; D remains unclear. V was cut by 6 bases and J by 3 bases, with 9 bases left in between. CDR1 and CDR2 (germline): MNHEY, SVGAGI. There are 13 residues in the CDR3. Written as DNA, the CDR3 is TGTGCCAGCAGCCGGACTATCAATCAGCCCCAGCATTTT. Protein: CASSRTINQPQHF.

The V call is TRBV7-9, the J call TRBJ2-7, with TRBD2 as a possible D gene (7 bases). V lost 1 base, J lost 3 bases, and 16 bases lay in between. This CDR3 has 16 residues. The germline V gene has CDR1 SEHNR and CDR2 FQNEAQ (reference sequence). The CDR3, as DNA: TGTGCCAGCAGCTTAGGGACCGGGGGGCTCGGCTACGAGCAGTACTTC. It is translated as CASSLGTGGLGYEQYF.

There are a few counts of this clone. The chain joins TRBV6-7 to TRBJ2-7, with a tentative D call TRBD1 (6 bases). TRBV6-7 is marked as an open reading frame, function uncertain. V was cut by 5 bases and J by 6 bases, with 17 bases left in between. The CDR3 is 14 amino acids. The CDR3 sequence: CASSKAGVSSEQYF. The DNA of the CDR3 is TGTGCCAGCAGTAAGGCAGGGGTGTCGAGCGAGCAGTACTTC.

The CDR3 reads CASSPGQEFHEAFF. CDR3 DNA sequence: TGTGCCAGCTCACCGGGACAGGAGTTTCATGAAGCTTTCTTT. The chain has TRBV18 and TRBJ1-1, with 8 positions matching TRBD1. Germline values: CDR1 KGHSH, CDR2 LQKENI. After removal of 3 bases from V and 7 bases from J, the junction contained 7 bases not matched to a gene. This CDR3 contains 14 residues.

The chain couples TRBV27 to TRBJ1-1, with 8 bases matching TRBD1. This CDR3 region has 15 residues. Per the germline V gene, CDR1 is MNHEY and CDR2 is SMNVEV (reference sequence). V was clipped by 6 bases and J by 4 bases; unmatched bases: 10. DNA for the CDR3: TGTGCCAGCAGGGCGACAGGGGCTGAGGGCACTGAAGCTTTCTTT. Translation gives CASRATGAEGTEAFF.

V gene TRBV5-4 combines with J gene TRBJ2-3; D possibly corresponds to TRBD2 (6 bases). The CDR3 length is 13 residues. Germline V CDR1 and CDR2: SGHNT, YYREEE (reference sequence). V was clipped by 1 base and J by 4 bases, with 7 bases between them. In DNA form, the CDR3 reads TGTGCCAGCAGCTTGAGCGGGCCAGATACGCAGTATTTT. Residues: CASSLSGPDTQYF.

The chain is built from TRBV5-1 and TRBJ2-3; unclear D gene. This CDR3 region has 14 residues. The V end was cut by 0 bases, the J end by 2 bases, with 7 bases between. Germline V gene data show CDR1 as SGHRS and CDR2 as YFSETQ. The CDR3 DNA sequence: TGCGCCAGCAGCTTGGACAGAGCCACAGATACGCAGTATTTT. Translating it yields CASSLDRATDTQYF.

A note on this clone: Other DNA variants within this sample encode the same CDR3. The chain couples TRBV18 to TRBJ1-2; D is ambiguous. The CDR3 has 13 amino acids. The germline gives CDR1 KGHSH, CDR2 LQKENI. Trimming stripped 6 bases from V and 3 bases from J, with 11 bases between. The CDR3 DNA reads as TGTGCCAGCTCCGCGGGTACGGACTATGGCTACACCTTC. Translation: CASSAGTDYGYTF. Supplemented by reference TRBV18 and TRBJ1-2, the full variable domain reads NAGVMQNPRHLVRRRGQEARLRCSPMKGHSHVYWYRQLPEEGLKFMVYLQKENIIDESGMPKERFSAEFPKEGPSILRIQQVVRGDSAAYFCASSAGTDYGYTFGSGTRLTVV.

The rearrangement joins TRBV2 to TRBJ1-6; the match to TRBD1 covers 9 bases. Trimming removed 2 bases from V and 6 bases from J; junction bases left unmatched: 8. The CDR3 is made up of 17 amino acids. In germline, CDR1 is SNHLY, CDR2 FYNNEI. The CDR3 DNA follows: TGTGCCAGCAGTGAAAGTACAGGGGGCCTATCTAATTCACCCCTCCACTTT. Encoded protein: CASSESTGGLSNSPLHF.

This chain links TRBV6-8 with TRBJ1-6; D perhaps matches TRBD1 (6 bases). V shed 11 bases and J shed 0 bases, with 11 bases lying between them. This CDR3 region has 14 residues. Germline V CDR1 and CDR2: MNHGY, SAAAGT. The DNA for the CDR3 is TGTGCCCTAGGGGGTGCCTCCTATAATTCACCCCTCCACTTT. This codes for CALGGASYNSPLHF.